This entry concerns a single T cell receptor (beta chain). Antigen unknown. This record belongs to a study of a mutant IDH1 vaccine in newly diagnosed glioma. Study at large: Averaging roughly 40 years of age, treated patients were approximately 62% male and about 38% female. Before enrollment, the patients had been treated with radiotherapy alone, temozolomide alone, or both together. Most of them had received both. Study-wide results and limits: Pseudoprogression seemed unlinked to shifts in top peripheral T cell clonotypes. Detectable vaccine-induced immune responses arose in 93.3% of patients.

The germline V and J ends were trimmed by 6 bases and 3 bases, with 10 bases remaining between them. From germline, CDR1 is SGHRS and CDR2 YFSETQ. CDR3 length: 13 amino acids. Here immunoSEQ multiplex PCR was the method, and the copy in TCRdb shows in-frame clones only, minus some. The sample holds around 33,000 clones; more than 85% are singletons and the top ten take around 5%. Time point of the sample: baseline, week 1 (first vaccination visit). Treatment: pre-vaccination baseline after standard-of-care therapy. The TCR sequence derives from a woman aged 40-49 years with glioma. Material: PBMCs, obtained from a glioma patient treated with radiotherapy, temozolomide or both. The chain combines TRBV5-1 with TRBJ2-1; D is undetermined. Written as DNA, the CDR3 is TGCGCCAGCAATGAGGCTAACTACAATGAGCAGTTCTTC. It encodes CASNEANYNEQFF.